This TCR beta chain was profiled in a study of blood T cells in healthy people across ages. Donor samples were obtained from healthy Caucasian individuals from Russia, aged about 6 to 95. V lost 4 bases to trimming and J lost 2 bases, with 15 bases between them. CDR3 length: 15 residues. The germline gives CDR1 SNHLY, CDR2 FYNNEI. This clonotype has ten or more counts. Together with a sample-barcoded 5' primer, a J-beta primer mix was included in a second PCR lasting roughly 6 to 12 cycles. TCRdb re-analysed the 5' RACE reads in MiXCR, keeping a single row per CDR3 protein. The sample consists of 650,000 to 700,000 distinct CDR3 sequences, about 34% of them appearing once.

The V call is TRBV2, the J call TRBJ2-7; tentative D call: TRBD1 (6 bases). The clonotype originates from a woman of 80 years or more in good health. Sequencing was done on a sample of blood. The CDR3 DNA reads TGTGCCAGCAGTGGGCAGGGGCCGAAAGCCTACGAGCAGTACTTC. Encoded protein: CASSGQGPKAYEQYF.